This note documents a single T cell receptor beta chain sequence. Antigen unknown. Generated by immunoSEQ multiplex PCR, the TCRdb table keeps only in-frame clones and is missing some. This table has 35,000 to 45,000 clones, over 60% appearing once. Sequencing followed a ViraFEST assay step that expanded antigen-specific CD4+ T cells with viral peptide pools. Having been cultured for roughly 10 days, the cells underwent CD4+ T cell isolation. A PCR test confirmed that the person had SARS-CoV-2 infection between March and December 2020. Germline V gene lookup returns CDR1 ENHRY and CDR2 SYGVKD. CDR3 size: 17 residues. J lost 6 bases, V lost 10 bases, and 22 bases had no gene match. The sample originates from a study of vaccination effects on CD4 cells after COVID-19.

The TCR was taken from a human donor who had a prior SARS-CoV-2 infection. This specimen was CD4+ T cells from PBMCs cultured with HCoV-NL63 spike peptides, taken before COVID-19 vaccination. This chain links TRBV10-3 with TRBJ2-7; 9 positions agree with TRBD1. CDR3 coding DNA: TGTGCCAATGACCGGGACAGGGCCGAGCAAGGGTGGCGCGAGCAGTACTTC. As protein: CANDRDRAEQGWREQYF.